A single sample is the source of the 23 T cell receptor beta chains below, sequenced in a study of cytomegalovirus exposure and HLA in healthy donors. This table comes from immunoSEQ multiplex PCR, and its TCRdb copy is limited to in-frame clones, with some not included. The table has about 110,000 clones, roughly 89% seen once. The specimen sequenced was PBMCs. Receptors originate from a woman aged 18-29 years in good health and CMV-seronegative.

The sample holds one count of this clone. The chain recombines TRBV28 with TRBJ2-7; D gene uncertain. CDR3 length equals 14 residues. Germline CDR1 and CDR2: MDHEN and SYDVKM. Trimming left V 5 bases short and J 0 bases short, with 11 bases between. The CDR3 sequence: CASSPIHNSYEQYF. CDR3 DNA sequence: TGTGCCAGCAGTCCCATACATAACTCCTACGAGCAGTACTTC.

The chain uses TRBV29-1 and TRBJ1-2, with 9 nucleotides matching TRBD1. Per the germline V gene, CDR1 is SQVTM and CDR2 is ANQGSEA. The V segment lost 4 bases and the J segment 3 bases; nucleotides outside the gene matches: 6. The CDR3 is made up of 14 amino acids. CDR3 residues: CSVGGQGGDYGYTF. Written as DNA, the CDR3 is TGCAGCGTTGGGGGACAGGGAGGTGACTATGGCTACACCTTC.

This clone was counted a few times. The chain has TRBV7-6 and TRBJ2-5; D is uncertain. The V end lost 5 bases, the J end lost 1 base, and 8 bases lay between the germline ends. CDR1 is SGHVS, CDR2 FNYEAQ, per germline. The CDR3 sequence is 13 residues long. CDR3 nucleotide sequence: TGTGCCAGCAGCCCAGATACCCAAGAGACCCAGTACTTC. Protein sequence: CASSPDTQETQYF.

This chain uses TRBV28 with TRBJ1-2; TRBD1 matches 12 bases. Germline V gene data show CDR1 as MDHEN and CDR2 as SYDVKM. The CDR3 is made up of 16 amino acids. V shed 8 bases, J shed 3 bases, and the junction held 10 bases outside the gene matches. CDR3 region: CASSEGDRGRDYGYTF. CDR3 sequence (DNA): TGTGCCAGCTCCGAGGGGGACAGGGGGCGAGACTATGGCTACACCTTC.

The gene calls are TRBV9 and TRBJ2-2; 7 bases map to TRBD2. The V segment lost 7 bases and the J segment 4 bases; nucleotides outside the gene matches: 10. Germline V gene data show CDR1 as SGDLS and CDR2 as YYNGEE. There are 15 residues in the CDR3. The CDR3 DNA follows: TGTGCCAGCGGATGGATGAGCGGGGTCACCGGGGAGCTGTTTTTT. This sequence encodes CASGWMSGVTGELFF.

The sample holds one count of this clone. The chain is built from TRBV4-3 and TRBJ1-5; D is unclear. Germline V gene lookup returns CDR1 LGHNA and CDR2 YSLEER. Deletions cut 1 base from V and 4 bases from J, with 5 bases between. The CDR3 sequence is 13 residues long. The CDR3 DNA reads as TGCGCCAGCAGCCAAGCAGGAAATCAGCCCCAGCATTTT. It yields the protein CASSQAGNQPQHF.

This chain connects TRBV28 to TRBJ1-1; D unresolved. Germline V gene data show CDR1 as MDHEN and CDR2 as SYDVKM. The CDR3 has 11 amino acids. V shed 2 bases and J shed 6 bases, with 4 bases lying between them. CDR3 sequence: CASSLRAEAFF. The CDR3 region has the DNA TGTGCCAGCAGTTTAAGAGCTGAAGCTTTCTTT.

The chain has TRBV11-1 and TRBJ2-1; 10 bases are shared with TRBD2. V lost 6 bases, J lost 6 bases, and 8 bases stayed unmatched. This CDR3 region has 15 residues. CDR1 is SGHAT and CDR2 is FQDESV in the germline V gene (reference sequence). The CDR3 protein is CASSSSGSKSNEQFF. In nucleotides, the CDR3 is TGTGCCAGCAGTTCTAGCGGGAGCAAGAGCAATGAGCAGTTCTTC.

The CDR3 reads CASLGHSYEQYF. CDR3 DNA: TGTGCCAGCTTGGGGCACTCCTACGAGCAGTACTTC. The V call is TRBV27, the J call TRBJ2-7, with D perhaps TRBD1 (5 bases). Trimming pared 8 bases from V and 0 bases from J, leaving 8 bases between. The V gene's germline CDR1 is MNHEY and CDR2 SMNVEV (reference sequence). This CDR3 spans 12 amino acids.

Worth noting for this clone: A junction end diverges from the germline sequence, so it may reflect a read error. This rearrangement joins TRBV7-7 to TRBJ2-3, with 8 bases that match TRBD2. From germline, CDR1 is SSHAT and CDR2 FNYEAQ (reference sequence). The CDR3 length is 14 residues. The CDR3, as DNA: TGTGCTAGCAGCCCCGGACTAGCCACAGATACGCAGTATTTT. Translation: CASSPGLATDTQYF.

This clone has just one count. The rearrangement joins TRBV18 to TRBJ2-7, with TRBD1 matching over 9 bases. The V gene end was trimmed by 5 bases and the J gene end by 5 bases; junction bases not matched to a gene: 4. The CDR3 consists of 13 residues. Germline values: CDR1 KGHSH, CDR2 LQKENI. The CDR3 region has the DNA TGTGCCAGCTCAACAGGGGGCACGGACGAGCAGTACTTC. Translated: CASSTGGTDEQYF.

This chain joins TRBV7-2 and TRBJ1-4; 7 nucleotides line up with TRBD1. Trimming cost V 8 bases and J 4 bases; bases outside gene matches: 7. The CDR3 totals 14 residues. The germline CDR1 and CDR2 sequences are SGHTA and FQGNSA. The CDR3 region has the DNA TGTGCCAGCGGAACAGGGGTAGTTAATGAAAAACTGTTTTTT. It is translated as CASGTGVVNEKLFF.

The chain joins TRBV5-1 to TRBJ2-3; TRBD2 aligns across 8 bases. Germline CDR1 and CDR2: SGHRS and YFSETQ. V lost 6 bases to trimming and J lost 0 bases; unmatched junction nucleotides: 12. The CDR3 totals 17 residues. CDR3 bases: TGCGCCAGCAACCGCCGGGCGGGGGGCTGGAGCACAGATACGCAGTATTTT. This codes for CASNRRAGGWSTDTQYF.

The chain is built from TRBV5-1 and TRBJ2-3, with D hard to call. The ends were cut back, 1 base at V and 6 bases at J, with 15 bases in the middle. Germline V gene sequence: CDR1 SGHRS, CDR2 YFSETQ. This CDR3 is built from 15 residues. The CDR3 nucleotides are TGCGCCAGCAGCTTGTCCGGAGATGTTGCCGATACGCAGTATTTT. It encodes CASSLSGDVADTQYF.

This chain uses TRBV23-1 with TRBJ1-2; 7 bases are a match to TRBD1. TRBV23-1 carries the ORF label, with uncertain function. V shed 8 bases, J shed 1 base, and the junction held 7 bases outside the gene matches. The CDR3 has 14 residues. The CDR3 DNA reads TGCGCCAGCCTTCACAGGGGAAGTAACTATGGCTACACCTTC. It specifies CASLHRGSNYGYTF.

This rearrangement joins TRBV5-8 to TRBJ1-1, with D unresolved. V lost 4 bases, J lost 2 bases, and 12 bases lay in between. CDR1 SGHTS and CDR2 YDEGEE come from the germline V gene. The CDR3 covers 14 residues. This CDR3 reads CASSEQVFNTEAFF. The CDR3 nucleotides are TGTGCCAGCAGCGAGCAGGTATTTAACACTGAAGCTTTCTTT.

This chain joins TRBV5-6 and TRBJ1-2, with D uncertain. CDR1 is SGHDT and CDR2 is YYEEEE in the germline V gene. V was pared by 0 bases and J by 3 bases, with 12 bases between. The CDR3 length is 15 residues. The CDR3 DNA is TGTGCCAGCAGCTTGGCCGTTGGCGGCCACTATGGCTACACCTTC. The encoded protein is CASSLAVGGHYGYTF.

This rearrangement joins TRBV27 to TRBJ1-6; D ambiguous. Germline V CDR1 and CDR2: MNHEY, SMNVEV (reference sequence). The CDR3 has 14 residues. Deletions cut 5 bases from V and 9 bases from J, with 14 bases between. The CDR3, as DNA: TGTGCCAGCAGTCCCTCGGGTGGCCTTTCACCCCTCCACTTT. This encodes CASSPSGGLSPLHF.

This clone was seen only a few times. V usage is TRBV19 and J usage is TRBJ2-5; TRBD2 is a possible D gene (6 bases). The length of the CDR3 is 12 residues. V was clipped by 9 bases and J by 1 base, with 9 bases between them. Germline-derived CDR1 and CDR2 are LNHDA and SQIVND (reference sequence). The CDR3 region has the DNA TGTGCCAGGCGGGACTCCCAAGAGACCCAGTACTTC. Translating it yields CARRDSQETQYF.

The chain uses TRBV27 and TRBJ2-3; 7 bases agree with TRBD1. The CDR3 sequence is 11 residues long. CDR1 and CDR2 from the germline V gene are MNHEY and SMNVEV (reference sequence). J lost 6 bases, V lost 10 bases, and 4 bases had no gene match. The CDR3 region has the DNA TGTGCCACCTTCAGGGGGGATACGCAGTATTTT. It yields the protein CATFRGDTQYF.

The genes are TRBV16 and TRBJ1-2, with D possibly TRBD1 on 5 matching bases. The length of the CDR3 is 16 residues. Between the trimmed V and J ends, which lost 2 bases and 8 bases, there was a span of 21 bases. Germline V gene lookup returns CDR1 KGHSY and CDR2 FQNENV. The CDR3 region has the DNA TGTGCCAGCAGCCAAGGAGATGCGGGGACCCTATGGGGCTACACCTTC. Protein: CASSQGDAGTLWGYTF.

The genes are TRBV27 and TRBJ1-5; TRBD1 is a possible D gene (5 bases). Germline loops: CDR1 MNHEY, CDR2 SMNVEV (reference sequence). The CDR3 extends over 14 amino acids. V was pared by 6 bases and J by 7 bases, with 16 bases between. In nucleotides, the CDR3 is TGTGCCAGCAGCCCGGGGGAGGCTTACCAGCCCCAGCATTTT. Translated, it gives CASSPGEAYQPQHF.

A single count supports this clone. The V and J genes are TRBV6-5 and TRBJ2-1; 14 positions match TRBD2. J was trimmed by 5 bases and V by 5 bases; bases with no gene match: 2. The CDR3 sequence is 15 residues long. Germline lookup yields CDR1 MNHEY and CDR2 SVGAGI. The CDR3 is CASSGTSGGNNEQFF. The CDR3 DNA sequence: TGTGCCAGCAGTGGGACTAGCGGGGGTAACAATGAGCAGTTCTTC.